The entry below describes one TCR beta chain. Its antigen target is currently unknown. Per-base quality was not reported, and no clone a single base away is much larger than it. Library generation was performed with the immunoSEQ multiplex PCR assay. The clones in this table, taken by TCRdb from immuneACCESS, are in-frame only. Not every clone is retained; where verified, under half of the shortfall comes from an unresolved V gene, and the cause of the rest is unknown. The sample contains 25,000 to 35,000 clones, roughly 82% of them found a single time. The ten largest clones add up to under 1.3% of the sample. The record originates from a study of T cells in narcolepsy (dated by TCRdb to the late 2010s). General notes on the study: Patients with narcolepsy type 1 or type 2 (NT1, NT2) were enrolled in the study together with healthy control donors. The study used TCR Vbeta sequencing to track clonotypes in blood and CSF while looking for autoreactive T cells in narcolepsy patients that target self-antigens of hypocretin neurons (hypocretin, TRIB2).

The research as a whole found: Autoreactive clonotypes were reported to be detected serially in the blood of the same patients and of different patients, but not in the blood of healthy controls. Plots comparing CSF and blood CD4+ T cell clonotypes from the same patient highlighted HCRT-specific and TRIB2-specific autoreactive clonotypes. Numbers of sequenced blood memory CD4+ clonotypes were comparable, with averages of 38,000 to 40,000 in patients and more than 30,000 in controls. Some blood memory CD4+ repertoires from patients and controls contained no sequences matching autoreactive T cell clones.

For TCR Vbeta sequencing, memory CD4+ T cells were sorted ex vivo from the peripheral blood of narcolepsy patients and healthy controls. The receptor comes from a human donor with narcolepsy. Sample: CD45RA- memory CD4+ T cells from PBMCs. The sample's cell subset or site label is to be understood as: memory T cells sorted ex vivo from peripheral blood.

At the DNA level, the sequence is TGCGCCAGCAGCCTCGGACAGGCGACAAATGAAAAACTGTTTTTT. Translated, it reads CASSLGQATNEKLFF. This chain is built from TRBV4-1 and TRBJ1-4, and 7 bases in between align with TRBD1. V lost 4 bases and J lost 5 bases, and the count of bases not matched to a germline gene is 7. The CDR3 numbers 15 residues from cysteine through phenylalanine. This entry keeps only the CDR3 DNA: 45 bases, framed from base 1. CDR1 and CDR2 are read off the germline V gene as MGHRA and YSYEKL.